This TCR beta chain was profiled in a study of CD8 T cells in ankylosing spondylitis. Notes on the study in general: Earlier work had already found some motif variants in reactive arthritis synovial fluid and blood. Disease-linked clones displayed a CD8+ phenotype and appeared relatively rarely in peripheral blood. Disease-linked clones reportedly concentrated significantly in matched ankylosing spondylitis synovial fluid.

Per germline, CDR1 SGHTA and CDR2 FQGNSA. After removal of 5 bases from V and 1 base from J, the junction contained 8 bases not matched to a gene. This CDR3 has 16 residues. Preparation of TCR beta libraries was done by quantitative 5'-RACE with molecular barcodes. MiXCR, applied by TCRdb to the 5' RACE reads, yields one record per CDR3 protein. Of approximately 90,000 distinct CDR3 sequences detected, roughly 8.3% appear once; the ten largest clones hold 9.5% to 10%. This clonotype was detected ten times or more. Its specificity is unknown. The chain uses TRBV7-2 and TRBJ2-1, with 7 bases matching TRBD2. The source is a male donor with ankylosing spondylitis or in good health (not recorded which). The sample taken for sequencing was blood, either unsorted or a sorted T cell fraction (not recorded which). The CDR3 sequence is CASSPAGLPSYNEQFF. The DNA of the CDR3 is TGTGCCAGCAGCCCAGCGGGACTCCCATCCTACAATGAGCAGTTCTTC.